These T cell receptor beta chains were read from a single sample in a study of CD8 T cell repertoires and HIV-1 epitope variants. This table comes from immunoSEQ multiplex PCR, and its TCRdb copy is limited to in-frame clones, with some not included. The profile shows just over 7,000 clones, under 75% of them singletons. No antigens are known for them. Sequencing used cultured CD8+ T cells derived from PBMCs. Receptors were obtained from a male donor with HIV. Both conserved end residues are trimmed from each CDR3. D genes are given only for firm matches.

D,V,length,CDR3
.,TRBV19,12,ASSQWGSGQPQH
.,TRBV28,14,ASSLLVDSTNEKLF
TRBD1,TRBV28,14,ASSLYAGGGNQPQH
.,TRBV5-6,12,ASSLGGFNQPQH
.,TRBV5-6,10,ASSLGAYEQF
.,TRBV5-4,11,ASLLLPGNEQF
TRBD2,TRBV29-1,13,SVAGREGYLETQY
.,TRBV6-5,11,ASSYRKGDEQF
TRBD1,TRBV13,13,ASSPDRDGRNTIY
.,TRBV11-2,12,ASSPDPLVRPQH
.,TRBV7-9,13,ASSLWTSTRGELF
.,TRBV28,12,ASTLRGRRDTQY
.,TRBV28,10,ASSWEYNEQF
TRBD1,TRBV27,13,ASSLEGTGYNEQF
TRBD2,TRBV6-4,13,ASSDSRGGTDTQY
TRBD1,TRBV6-1,13,ASYERQGYPDTQY
TRBD1,TRBV5-8,16,ASSFDATGDLVPQPQH
TRBD1,TRBV4-1,13,ASSQPQQGATEAF
TRBD2,TRBV5-4,13,ASSEAGEHTDTQY
.,TRBV9,13,ASSSAGIDQETQY
TRBD1,TRBV7-8,15,ASRKGQGFYSNQPQH
.,TRBV6-5,12,ASSYEGSDYEQY
.,TRBV6-1,13,ASSRIRTGTDTQY
.,TRBV7-6,10,ASGEDMYEQY
TRBD2,TRBV7-6,14,ASSRLAGGDTGELF
.,TRBV7-2,16,ASSLGGSSIGRATEAF
.,TRBV5-4,13,ASSSGGQDGTEAF
.,TRBV30,11,AWSVRGLQPQH
.,TRBV15,13,ATSRDPQGGDEQF
TRBD1,TRBV4-1,13,ASSSGTGNYNEQF
.,TRBV5-6,12,ASSLAEMGSPLH
TRBD2,TRBV10-2,13,ASSDSSGGQGEQF
TRBD1,TRBV7-3,14,ASSLGTGEIGETQY
.,TRBV28,9,ASSGGGGYT
TRBD1,TRBV4-2,13,ASGDRASYNSPLH
.,TRBV9,12,ASSPGDSSYEQY
TRBD1,TRBV7-7,13,ASSPGQLSYNEQF
TRBD1,TRBV2,14,ASSPLTGGEADAQY
.,TRBV21-1,13,ASTRGGRPNEKLF
TRBD1,TRBV5-4,10,ASSWGQTEAF
.,TRBV9,13,ASSVGSRGGNEQF
.,TRBV28,10,ASNWGAGEAF